This T cell receptor (beta chain) emerged from a study of blood T cells in healthy people across ages. Study-wide points: Any changes in expanded clonotypes were possibly confounded, as donor CMV status remained unknown.

Primed by a sample-barcoded 5' primer and a J-beta primer mix, a second PCR proceeded for 7 to 11 cycles. TCRdb used MiXCR to reprocess the 5' RACE reads, holding one entry per CDR3 protein. The sample includes about 1.4 million distinct CDR3 sequences, roughly 60% seen only once; the top ten take 5% to 7%. The germline V gene has CDR1 SGHRS and CDR2 YFSETQ. The CDR3 is 17 amino acids. V lost 0 bases and J 6 bases, leaving 19 bases between the germline ends. This clonotype was counted only a few times. Antigen: not known. Material for sequencing was blood. This TCR was sampled from a man aged 18 to 29 in good health. V gene TRBV5-1 combines with J gene TRBJ2-1, with D perhaps matching TRBD1 (6 bases). The CDR3, as DNA: TGCGCCAGCAGCTTGGATACTTTGAGGGTAGGGGGCAATGAGCAGTTCTTC. Residues: CASSLDTLRVGGNEQFF. Together with reference TRBV5-1 and TRBJ2-1, the CDR3 gives the full variable domain: KAGVTQTPRYLIKTRGQQVTLSCSPISGHRSVSWYQQTPGQGLQFLFEYFSETQRNKGNFPGRFSGRQFSNSRSEMNVSTLELGDSALYLCASSLDTLRVGGNEQFFGPGTRLTVL.